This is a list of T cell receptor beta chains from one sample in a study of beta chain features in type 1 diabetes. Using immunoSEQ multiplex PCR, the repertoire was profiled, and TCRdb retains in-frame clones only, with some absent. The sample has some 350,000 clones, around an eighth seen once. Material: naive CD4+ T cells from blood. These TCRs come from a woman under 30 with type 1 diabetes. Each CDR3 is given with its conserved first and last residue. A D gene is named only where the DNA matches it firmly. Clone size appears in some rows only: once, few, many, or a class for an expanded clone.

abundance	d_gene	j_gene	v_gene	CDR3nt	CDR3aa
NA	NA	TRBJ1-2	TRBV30	TGTGCCTGGAGTGACGGGGGCTACACCTTC	CAWSDGGYTF
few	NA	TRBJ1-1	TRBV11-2	TGTGCCAGCAGCCGGGGGGGGATCAACACTGAAGCTTTCTTT	CASSRGGINTEAFF
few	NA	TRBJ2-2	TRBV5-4	TGTGCCAGCAGCTTGAGTGGCGGGACGAACACCGGGGAGCTGTTTTTT	CASSLSGGTNTGELFF
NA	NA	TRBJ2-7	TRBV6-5	TGTGCCAGGGGCGGGGCGGGATGTTCCTACGAGCAGTACTTC	CARGGAGCSYEQYF
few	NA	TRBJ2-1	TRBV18	TGTGCCAGCTCACCACCGGGGCTCCAGGAGCAGTTCTTC	CASSPPGLQEQFF
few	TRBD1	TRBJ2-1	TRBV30	TGTGCCTGGAGTGTGGGGACAGGACCCTACAATGAGCAGTTCTTC	CAWSVGTGPYNEQFF
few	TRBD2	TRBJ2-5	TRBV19	TGTGCCAGTTCCCAACTAGCGGGGGAGACCCAGTACTTC	CASSQLAGETQYF
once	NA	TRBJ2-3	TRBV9	TGTGCCAGCAGCGTTAGACTAGGTTCGGATACGCAGTATTTT	CASSVRLGSDTQYF
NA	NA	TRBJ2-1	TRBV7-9	TGTGCCAGCACCCCTTACAGAAATGAGCAGTTCTTC	CASTPYRNEQFF
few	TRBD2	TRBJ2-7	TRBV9	TGTGCCAGCAGCGTAGGGGCTAGCGGGATACCTTACGAGCAGTACTTC	CASSVGASGIPYEQYF
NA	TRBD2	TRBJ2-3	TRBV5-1	TGCGCCAGCAGCTTGCTAGCGGGAGGGTCTTCGGGCACAGATACGCAGTATTTT	CASSLLAGGSSGTDTQYF
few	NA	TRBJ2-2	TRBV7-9	TGTGCCAGCAGCTTAAGGCAGGGGAACACCGGGGAGCTGTTTTTT	CASSLRQGNTGELFF
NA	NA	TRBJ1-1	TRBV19	TGTGCCAGTAGTATAACCCAGGGCCCTGAAGCTTTCTTT	CASSITQGPEAFF
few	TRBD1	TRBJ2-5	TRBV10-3	TGTGCCACTCACGGACAGGGTGCCGAGACCCAGTACTTC	CATHGQGAETQYF
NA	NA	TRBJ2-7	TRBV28	TGTGCCAGCAGTTTTGTACCCCCCGCCACCTACTACTACGAGCAGTACTTC	CASSFVPPATYYYEQYF
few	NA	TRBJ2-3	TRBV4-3	TGCGCCAGCAGCCAAGCCCCAGGCGGGGATACGCAGTATTTT	CASSQAPGGDTQYF
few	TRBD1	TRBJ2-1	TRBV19	TGTGCCAGTAGTATCGCAGGACCCGGGACAGGGAGGGATGAGCAGTTCTTC	CASSIAGPGTGRDEQFF
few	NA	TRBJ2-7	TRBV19	TGTGCCAGTAGTCGGACAGCGTCTGCCTACGAGCAGTACTTC	CASSRTASAYEQYF
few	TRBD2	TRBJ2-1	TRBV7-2	TGTGCCAGCAGCTTCGGCGGGAGATTCTACAATGAGCAGTTCTTC	CASSFGGRFYNEQFF
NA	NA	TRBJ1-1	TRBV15	TGTGCCACCAGCAGACAGGGAAGGCCCCTTTGGGACACTGAAGCTTTCTTT	CATSRQGRPLWDTEAFF
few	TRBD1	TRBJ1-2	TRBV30	TGTGCCTGGAGTGTAGGGACAGTCTATGGCTACACCTTC	CAWSVGTVYGYTF
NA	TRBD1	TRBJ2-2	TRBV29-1	TGCAGCGTTGGAGGGACAGAAAAAAACACCGGGGAGCTGTTTTTT	CSVGGTEKNTGELFF
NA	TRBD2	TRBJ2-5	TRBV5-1	TGCGCCAGCAGCACTGGACGACTAGCGGAGGCCGGGGACCAGTACTTC	CASSTGRLAEAGDQYF
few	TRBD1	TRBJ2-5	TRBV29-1	TGCAGCGTTGCACAGGGGTGGGAGACCCAGTACTTC	CSVAQGWETQYF
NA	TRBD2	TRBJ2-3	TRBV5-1	TGCGCCAGCAGCGGGCTAGCGGGAGACGGCACAGATACGCAGTATTTT	CASSGLAGDGTDTQYF
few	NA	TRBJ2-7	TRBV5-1	TGCGCCAGCAGTTACGACTCCGAGCAGTACTTC	CASSYDSEQYF
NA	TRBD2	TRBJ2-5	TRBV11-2	TGTGCCAGCAGCTTAGTGCGACTAGCGGGAGAGACCCAGTACTTC	CASSLVRLAGETQYF